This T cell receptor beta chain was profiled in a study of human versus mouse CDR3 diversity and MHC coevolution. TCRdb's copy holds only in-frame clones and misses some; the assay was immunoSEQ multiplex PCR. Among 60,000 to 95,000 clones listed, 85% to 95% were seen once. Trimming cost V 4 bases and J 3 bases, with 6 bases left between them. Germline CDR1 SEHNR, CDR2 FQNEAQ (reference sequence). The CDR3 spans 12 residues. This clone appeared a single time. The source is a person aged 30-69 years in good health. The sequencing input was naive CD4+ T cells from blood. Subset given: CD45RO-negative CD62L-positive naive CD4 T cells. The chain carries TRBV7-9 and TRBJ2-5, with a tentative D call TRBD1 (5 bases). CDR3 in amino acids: CASSWGEETQYF. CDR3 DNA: TGTGCCAGCAGCTGGGGCGAAGAGACCCAGTACTTC.